This T cell receptor beta chain was retrieved from a study of shared clonotypes between healthy human individuals. Terminally differentiated effector memory CD45RA+ cells were excluded from the naive CD8 cells, which were CD45RO-negative and positively selected for CCR7. Germline-derived CDR1 and CDR2 are SGHRS and YFSETQ. The CDR3 consists of 15 residues. Trimming removed 2 bases at V and 3 bases at J, with 14 bases between. Here immunoSEQ multiplex PCR was the method, and the copy in TCRdb shows in-frame clones only, minus some. Among hundreds of thousands of clones listed, roughly 95% were seen once.

Source material: naive CD8+ T cells sorted from blood. V is TRBV5-1 and J is TRBJ1-1, with a possible D match to TRBD1 (5 bases). This receptor was obtained from a woman aged 25 to 39 in good health. CDR3 sequence reads: CASSLDQGQDTEAFF. The CDR3 DNA follows: TGCGCCAGCAGCTTAGACCAGGGCCAGGACACTGAAGCTTTCTTT.